This entry lists 10 T cell receptor beta chains sequenced from one sample in a study of cytomegalovirus exposure and HLA in healthy donors. Primers included in the PCR were 60 Vbeta and 13 Jbeta primers. The data were produced by immunoSEQ multiplex PCR, yet TCRdb's version contains in-frame clones alone and is incomplete. This sample yields 200,000 to 250,000 clones, of which approximately 82% are seen a single time; roughly 0.6% belongs to the top ten. Sequencing was performed on PBMCs. These receptors were taken from a man between 18 and 29 years old in good health and CMV-seronegative.

This chain joins TRBV6-1 and TRBJ2-3; D ambiguous. V was shortened by 7 bases and J by 2 bases, with 10 bases between the two germline ends. Per germline, CDR1 MNHNS and CDR2 SASEGT. This CDR3 spans 13 amino acids. CDR3 coding DNA: TGTGCCAGCACACAGTACCCCACAGATACGCAGTATTTT. Translation: CASTQYPTDTQYF.

This rearrangement joins TRBV6-1 to TRBJ2-1, with 9 nucleotides matching TRBD2. The CDR3 spans 17 residues. V was pared by 2 bases and J by 7 bases, with 12 bases of the junction left unmatched. CDR1 is MNHNS and CDR2 is SASEGT in the germline V gene. CDR3 sequence: CASSEPAPGSGRNEQFF. The CDR3 DNA follows: TGTGCCAGCAGTGAACCGGCCCCGGGTAGCGGGAGAAATGAGCAGTTCTTC.

A single count supports this clone. The chain uses TRBV7-2 and TRBJ1-2; D not certain. The germline gives CDR1 SGHTA, CDR2 FQGNSA. The V end was cut by 1 base, the J end by 8 bases, with 11 bases between. This CDR3 comprises 13 residues. The CDR3 DNA sequence: TGTGCCAGCAGCTTAGTTGGGGAGTTGGGCTACACCTTC. Protein sequence: CASSLVGELGYTF.

The chain recombines TRBV19 with TRBJ2-5; the D is unclear. The CDR3 extends over 12 amino acids. V was pared by 5 bases and J by 1 base, with 5 bases between. Germline V gene lookup returns CDR1 LNHDA and CDR2 SQIVND (reference sequence). This CDR3 reads CASSPGQETQYF. DNA of the CDR3: TGTGCCAGTAGTCCAGGCCAAGAGACCCAGTACTTC.

This chain joins TRBV5-6 and TRBJ2-1, with TRBD2 identical over 8 bases. Per the germline V gene, CDR1 is SGHDT and CDR2 is YYEEEE. The ends lost 7 bases at V and 5 bases at J; junction bases unmatched: 14. This CDR3 comprises 16 residues. Here the CDR3 DNA reads TGTGCCAGCTGGCAGCGGGAGTCAGTTAGGAACAATGAGCAGTTCTTC. Translated, it gives CASWQRESVRNNEQFF. Based on the CDR3 plus reference TRBV5-6 and TRBJ2-1, the full variable domain is DAGVTQSPTHLIKTRGQQVTLRCSPKSGHDTVSWYQQALGQGPQFIFQYYEEEERQRGNFPDRFSGHQFPNYSSELNVNALLLGDSALYLCASWQRESVRNNEQFFGPGTRLTVL.

V and J are TRBV9 and TRBJ2-3; the D is unclear. The germline V gene has CDR1 SGDLS and CDR2 YYNGEE. The CDR3 has 14 residues. Trimming shortened V by 0 bases and J by 4 bases, and 9 bases separated the two germline ends. The CDR3 bases are TGTGCCAGCAGCGTAGAAGTCACTTCAGATACGCAGTATTTT. Its protein is CASSVEVTSDTQYF.

The genes are TRBV9 and TRBJ1-1, with unresolved D. CDR1 and CDR2 from the germline V gene are SGDLS and YYNGEE. This CDR3 is 13 amino acids long. V shed 3 bases and J shed 3 bases, with 9 bases lying between them. The CDR3 reads CASSARYDTEAFF. In nucleotides, the CDR3 is TGTGCCAGCAGCGCCAGGTACGACACTGAAGCTTTCTTT.

The V and J genes are TRBV6-6 and TRBJ2-7; D may be TRBD1 (5 bases). This CDR3 spans 12 amino acids. V was shortened by 5 bases and J by 5 bases, with 10 bases between the two germline ends. Germline V gene data show CDR1 as MNHNY and CDR2 as SVGAGI (reference sequence). In nucleotides, the CDR3 is TGTGCCAGCAGTCCTCAGGGTGACGAGCAGTACTTC. Translating gives CASSPQGDEQYF.

The V and J genes are TRBV6-5 and TRBJ1-2; 7 bases map to TRBD1. The ends lost 6 bases at V and 2 bases at J; junction bases unmatched: 6. Germline V gives CDR1 MNHEY, CDR2 SVGAGI. The CDR3 loop spans 14 amino acids. The CDR3 sequence is CASRPQGQNYGYTF. The CDR3 DNA is TGTGCCAGCAGACCACAGGGACAGAACTATGGCTACACCTTC.

V is TRBV18 and J is TRBJ2-5; 8 bases fit TRBD1. The germline V gene encodes CDR1 KGHSH and CDR2 LQKENI. This CDR3 is built from 14 residues. V gave up 3 bases and J gave up 1 base; unmatched junction bases: 1. The chain's CDR3 is CASSPTGGQETQYF. CDR3 DNA: TGTGCCAGCTCACCCACAGGGGGCCAAGAGACCCAGTACTTC.